Presented here are 28 T cell receptor beta chains from one specimen sequenced in a study of T cell responses to AZD1222 COVID-19 vaccine. Method: immunoSEQ multiplex PCR; TCRdb's copy keeps in-frame clones and lacks some. The data contain roughly 100,000 clones, about 90% of them seen just once; the ten biggest clones take up about 5%. This specimen was peripheral blood, taken on day 0 of AZD1222 vaccination. These receptors came from an adult in good health.

This sequence joins TRBV6-2 or TRBV6-3 and TRBJ2-1, with D perhaps TRBD2 (5 bases). CDR3 length: 17 residues. CDR1 and CDR2 (germline): MNHEY, SVGEGT. V was shortened by 0 bases and J by 0 bases, with 12 bases between the two germline ends. The chain's CDR3 is CASSYSRGQSSYNEQFF. The CDR3 nucleotides read TGTGCCAGCAGTTACTCCCGCGGGCAGAGCTCCTACAATGAGCAGTTCTTC.

The chain recombines TRBV12-3 or TRBV12-4 with TRBJ2-2; D is uncertain. The CDR3 is 13 amino acids. Trimming took 2 bases from V and 4 from J, leaving 5 bases between them. This CDR3 is CASSLLSTGELFF. The CDR3 coding sequence is TGTGCCAGCAGTTTATTGAGCACCGGGGAGCTGTTTTTT.

J is TRBJ1-4 and V is TRBV18, with 9 bases lining up with TRBD1. Germline V gene lookup returns CDR1 KGHSH and CDR2 LQKENI. This CDR3 region has 17 residues. J lost 5 bases, V lost 3 bases, and 10 bases had no gene match. The CDR3 DNA sequence: TGTGCCAGCTCACCGGGACAGGGCGATACAGAGAATGAAAAACTGTTTTTT. It specifies CASSPGQGDTENEKLFF. Full variable domain (remainder filled in from reference TRBV18 and TRBJ1-4): NAGVMQNPRHLVRRRGQEARLRCSPMKGHSHVYWYRQLPEEGLKFMVYLQKENIIDESGMPKERFSAEFPKEGPSILRIQQVVRGDSAAYFCASSPGQGDTENEKLFFGSGTQLSVL.

The gene calls are TRBV19 and TRBJ2-7, with 9 nucleotides matching TRBD1. V gave up 4 bases and J gave up 5 bases; unmatched junction bases: 9. Germline CDR1 reads LNHDA; CDR2 reads SQIVND (reference sequence). This CDR3 spans 15 amino acids. The CDR3 here is CASSKLYRGPDEQYF. As DNA, the CDR3 is TGTGCCAGTAGTAAACTCTACAGGGGGCCGGACGAGCAGTACTTC.

This clone occurred a few times. This same CDR3 is encoded by further DNA sequences in the sample. CDR3 bases: TGTGCCACCAGCAGGGACAGGGGGGACTATGGCTACACCTTC. It encodes CATSRDRGDYGYTF. J is TRBJ1-2 and V is TRBV15; 10 nucleotides agree with TRBD1. Germline V gene lookup returns CDR1 LNHNV and CDR2 YYDKDF (reference sequence). V shed 3 bases and J 3 bases; nucleotides not matched to a gene: 1. This CDR3 is 14 amino acids long.

Concerning this clone itself: Other DNA sequences in this specimen translate into the identical CDR3. The chain recombines TRBV5-4 with TRBJ1-4; D uncertain. V was shortened by 1 base and J by 4 bases, with 5 bases between the two germline ends. CDR1 and CDR2 (germline): SGHNT, YYREEE (reference sequence). This CDR3 comprises 13 residues. The DNA of the CDR3 is TGTGCCAGCAGCTTGTGGGGTAATGAAAAACTGTTTTTT. It encodes CASSLWGNEKLFF.

V usage is TRBV2 and J usage is TRBJ1-1; possibly TRBD1 for D (6 bases). V lost 9 bases to trimming and J lost 7 bases, with 12 bases between them. The CDR3 loop spans 11 amino acids. Germline assignment: CDR1 SNHLY and CDR2 FYNNEI. The CDR3 bases are TGTGCCAGAGGACAGCTGGGTGAAGCTTTCTTT. Its translation is CARGQLGEAFF. The complete variable domain, with remaining parts taken from reference TRBV2 and TRBJ1-1, reads EPEVTQTPSHQVTQMGQEVILRCVPISNHLYFYWYRQILGQKVEFLVSFYNNEISEKSEIFDDQFSVERPDGSNFTLKIRSTKLEDSAMYFCARGQLGEAFFGQGTRLTVV.

The gene calls are TRBV14 and TRBJ2-5, with D unresolved. The CDR3 runs to 17 residues. Between the trimmed V and J ends, which lost 2 bases and 5 bases, there was a span of 21 bases. The V gene's germline CDR1 is SGHDN and CDR2 FVKESK. This CDR3 reads CASSQMPFVAPWETQYF. In nucleotides, the CDR3 is TGTGCCAGCAGCCAAATGCCCTTCGTAGCCCCATGGGAGACCCAGTACTTC. Full variable domain (missing parts from reference TRBV14 and TRBJ2-5): EAGVTQFPSHSVIEKGQTVTLRCDPISGHDNLYWYRRVMGKEIKFLLHFVKESKQDESGMPNNRFLAERTGGTYSTLKVQPAELEDSGVYFCASSQMPFVAPWETQYFGPGTRLLVL.

The V call is TRBV6-5, the J call TRBJ1-1; tentatively, D is TRBD1 (6 bases). There are 12 residues in the CDR3. CDR1 and CDR2 (germline): MNHEY, SVGAGI. Trimming removed 7 bases from V and 1 base from J, with 7 bases in between. In DNA form, the CDR3 reads TGTGCCAGCAAGGGGGGGAACACTGAAGCTTTCTTT. Its protein product is CASKGGNTEAFF.

CDR3 amino acids: CASSPGVGSNTGELFF. For the CDR3, the DNA is TGTGCCAGCAGTCCCGGGGTCGGATCGAACACCGGGGAGCTGTTTTTT. The chain employs TRBV5-4 and TRBJ2-2; TRBD2 is a possible D gene (5 bases). V lost 5 bases to trimming and J lost 0 bases, with 14 bases between them. The CDR3 totals 16 residues. Germline V gives CDR1 SGHNT, CDR2 YYREEE (reference sequence).

This clone was detected once. The chain joins TRBV4-1 to TRBJ2-7; D is ambiguous. In germline, CDR1 is MGHRA, CDR2 YSYEKL. Trimming cost V 1 base and J 5 bases, with 21 bases left between them. This CDR3 has 17 amino acids. In DNA form, the CDR3 reads TGCGCCAGCAGCCAAGGGGGAACCCTCGGTCCCAAAAACGAGCAGTACTTC. Amino acid sequence: CASSQGGTLGPKNEQYF.

The chain carries TRBV6-6 and TRBJ1-6, with D possibly matching TRBD1 (5 bases). The germline V gene has CDR1 MNHNY and CDR2 SVGAGI (reference sequence). Trimming left V 6 bases short and J 11 bases short, with 23 bases between. The CDR3 consists of 16 residues. The CDR3 nucleotides are TGTGCCAGCAGCATACAACCGAGGGCAGGGCTCGCACCCCTCCACTTT. Translated: CASSIQPRAGLAPLHF.

The V and J genes are TRBV7-9 and TRBJ1-2; D call uncertain. Per the germline V gene, CDR1 is SEHNR and CDR2 is FQNEAQ (reference sequence). Trimming removed 1 base from V and 5 bases from J, with 8 bases in between. CDR3 length: 13 amino acids. The CDR3 reads CASSLGSAYGYTF. CDR3 in DNA: TGTGCCAGCAGCTTAGGTTCGGCTTATGGCTACACCTTC.

The chain recombines TRBV28 with TRBJ2-7; D gene unclear. CDR1 and CDR2 (germline): MDHEN, SYDVKM. V dropped 1 base and J dropped 3 bases, with 7 bases sitting between them. This CDR3 has 13 amino acids. The CDR3 nucleotides are TGTGCCAGCAGTTTATCTAGACTCTACGAGCAGTACTTC. Protein product: CASSLSRLYEQYF.

The chain employs TRBV28 and TRBJ1-2; D is unresolved. Trimming shortened V by 3 bases and J by 5 bases, and 13 bases separated the two germline ends. Germline V gene data show CDR1 as MDHEN and CDR2 as SYDVKM. This CDR3 comprises 14 residues. The CDR3 DNA is TGTGCCAGCAGTTTCCTGGGTCGGGAGTATGGCTACACCTTC. Residues: CASSFLGREYGYTF.

The chain has TRBV2 and TRBJ1-5; a weak D match, TRBD1 (6 bases). Germline CDR1 SNHLY, CDR2 FYNNEI. Deletions cut 7 bases from V and 4 bases from J, with 11 bases between. This CDR3 comprises 13 residues. The CDR3 is CASNRDINQPQHF. The DNA for the CDR3 is TGTGCCAGCAACCGGGACATAAATCAGCCCCAGCATTTT.

The rearrangement uses TRBV5-1 and TRBJ1-1, with D possibly being TRBD1 (6 bases). Germline CDR1 is SGHRS and CDR2 is YFSETQ. Trimming took 4 bases from V and 4 from J, leaving 17 bases between them. The CDR3 runs 15 residues. As DNA, the CDR3 is TGCGCCAGCAGCGAGACGGGGCTAGGGGGCACTGAAGCTTTCTTT. Encoded protein: CASSETGLGGTEAFF. The whole variable domain, remainder taken from reference TRBV5-1 and TRBJ1-1, is KAGVTQTPRYLIKTRGQQVTLSCSPISGHRSVSWYQQTPGQGLQFLFEYFSETQRNKGNFPGRFSGRQFSNSRSEMNVSTLELGDSALYLCASSETGLGGTEAFFGQGTRLTVV.

This chain uses TRBV2 with TRBJ1-2; the match to TRBD1 covers 9 bases. The junction had 8 bases not matched to a gene; V was cut back by 7 bases and J by 8 bases. Germline-derived CDR1 and CDR2 are SNHLY and FYNNEI. CDR3 length: 13 amino acids. The CDR3 spells CASIGDREWGYTF. CDR3 bases: TGTGCCAGCATAGGGGACAGGGAATGGGGCTACACCTTC.

This clone showed up just a few times. CDR3 DNA sequence: TGTGCCAGCAGCTCAAGGACAGGGAGCAATCAGCCCCAGCATTTT. It is translated as CASSSRTGSNQPQHF. This chain uses TRBV5-8 with TRBJ1-5; 8 nucleotides agree with TRBD1. Germline V CDR1 and CDR2: SGHTS, YDEGEE. The V gene end was trimmed by 3 bases and the J gene end by 1 base; junction bases not matched to a gene: 3. The CDR3 totals 15 residues. The full variable domain, in which reference TRBV5-8 and TRBJ1-5 provide the parts outside the CDR3, is EAGVTQSPTHLIKTRGQQATLRCSPISGHTSVYWYQQALGLGLQFLLWYDEGEERNRGNFPPRFSGRQFPNYSSELNVNALELEDSALYLCASSSRTGSNQPQHFGDGTRLSIL.

This clone was seen only once. The chain uses TRBV13 and TRBJ1-1; the D is unclear. Between the trimmed V and J ends, which lost 0 bases and 8 bases, there was a span of 7 bases. The CDR3 consists of 12 residues. Germline CDR1 and CDR2: PRHDT and FYEKMQ (reference sequence). The CDR3 DNA is TGTGCCAGCAGCTTAGGTTTGTCGGAAGCTTTCTTT. It translates to CASSLGLSEAFF.

The chain couples TRBV11-2 to TRBJ2-7; D is perhaps TRBD2 (7 bases). V was pared by 2 bases and J by 4 bases, with 15 bases between. CDR1 is SGHAT and CDR2 is FQNNGV in the germline V gene. The CDR3 runs to 15 residues. CDR3 in DNA: TGTGCCAGCAGCTTAATGCGGGGAGGGGGTTACGAGCAGTACTTC. It yields the protein CASSLMRGGGYEQYF.

This chain connects TRBV5-1 to TRBJ1-1, with 8 bases matching TRBD1. Unmatched junction bases numbered 3, after V lost 5 bases and J lost 0 bases. The CDR3 covers 14 residues. Germline V CDR1 and CDR2: SGHRS, YFSETQ. The CDR3 loop reads CASSRQGMNTEAFF. The DNA of the CDR3 is TGCGCCAGCAGTCGACAGGGGATGAACACTGAAGCTTTCTTT.

The genes are TRBV5-1 and TRBJ2-3; 9 bases line up with TRBD1. Germline V gene lookup returns CDR1 SGHRS and CDR2 YFSETQ. The CDR3 loop spans 15 amino acids. V lost 5 bases and J lost 5; bases outside the gene matches: 9. CDR3 in amino acids: CASRITGGRLDTQYF. The CDR3 DNA reads TGCGCCAGCAGAATCACAGGGGGCCGGTTAGATACGCAGTATTTT.

V is TRBV4-3 and J is TRBJ1-1, with D uncertain. Deletions cut 4 bases from V and 1 base from J, with 7 bases between. This CDR3 has 13 residues. Germline V gives CDR1 LGHNA, CDR2 YSLEER. The CDR3 DNA reads TGCGCCAGCAGCCTTACACCGAACACTGAAGCTTTCTTT. Its protein product is CASSLTPNTEAFF.

This chain joins TRBV19 and TRBJ2-7, with D perhaps being TRBD1 or TRBD2 (5 bases each). V shed 1 base and J shed 3 bases, with 7 bases lying between them. This CDR3 is 13 amino acids long. The germline CDR1 and CDR2 sequences are LNHDA and SQIVND (reference sequence). The CDR3 region is CASSIGGVYEQYF. In nucleotides, the CDR3 is TGTGCCAGTAGTATAGGAGGGGTCTACGAGCAGTACTTC.

The rearrangement uses TRBV18 and TRBJ1-2, with no clear D. The CDR3 runs 13 residues. V was shortened by 4 bases and J by 8 bases, with 14 bases between the two germline ends. Germline V gives CDR1 KGHSH, CDR2 LQKENI. This CDR3 is CASSLGGARGYTF. The DNA of the CDR3 is TGTGCCAGCTCACTGGGAGGCGCCAGGGGCTACACCTTC.

This clone was detected a few times. The chain uses TRBV10-1 and TRBJ1-2; possibly TRBD1 for D (5 bases). With 5 bases removed from V and 0 bases from J, the gap between germline ends came to 22 bases. The CDR3 spans 18 residues. Germline V gene lookup returns CDR1 WNHNN and CDR2 SYGVQD (reference sequence). The CDR3: CASSSGGTFHHANYGYTF. The CDR3 DNA sequence: TGCGCCAGCAGTTCAGGAGGGACCTTCCATCATGCTAACTATGGCTACACCTTC.

The chain recombines TRBV5-1 with TRBJ1-6, with TRBD1 identical over 7 bases. The CDR3 loop spans 15 amino acids. Germline loops: CDR1 SGHRS, CDR2 YFSETQ. V gave up 2 bases and J gave up 5 bases; unmatched junction bases: 4. CDR3 nucleotide sequence: TGCGCCAGCAGCTTCACAGGGGCCGATAATTCACCCCTCCACTTT. This codes for CASSFTGADNSPLHF.